This note documents a single T cell receptor (beta chain) sequence. Its specificity is unknown. The data derive from a study of cytomegalovirus exposure and HLA in healthy donors. Looking at the study overall: Of around 400 genotyped donors, 81% grouped in the Caucasian-associated ancestry cluster.

General observations from the study: A later examination showed that TCR association rates differed by HLA locus, with DRB1 most and HLA-C fewest. Association of some 18,000 TCR beta sequences with HLA alleles was found at 0.05 false discovery rate in a later analysis.

CDR1 SGHAT and CDR2 FQNNGV come from the germline V gene. Trimming pared 3 bases from V and 5 bases from J, leaving 15 bases between. The CDR3 totals 15 residues. PCR used 60 Vbeta primers and 13 Jbeta primers. Libraries were prepared by immunoSEQ multiplex PCR; TCRdb keeps only in-frame clonotypes and omits some of them. In all, the sample yields about 32,000 clones. Source material: PBMCs. V is TRBV11-2 and J is TRBJ2-3, with D perhaps matching TRBD2 (6 bases). The origin of this receptor is a female donor in good health and CMV-seronegative. The CDR3 DNA is TGTGCCAGCAGCTTCTCGACTGGGGGGATAGATACGCAGTATTTT. Protein product: CASSFSTGGIDTQYF.